This T cell receptor beta chain was observed in a study of blood T cell repertoires in COVID-19. Study-wide context: Collection of acute and convalescent COVID-19 samples took place in the United States, Italy and Spain.

CDR3 length: 13 amino acids. Germline CDR1 is KGHSH and CDR2 is LQKENI. Trimming stripped 0 bases from V and 5 bases from J, with 7 bases between. Assay used: immunoSEQ multiplex PCR; TCRdb lists only in-frame clones, some missing. The sample gives 350,000 to 500,000 clones, about 88% of which show up once; around 1.5% is in the top ten. In terms of age and location, participants ranged from roughly 18 to 90 years and lived in under 30 US areas. Clinical history as reported by participants underpinned cohort assignment. The chain couples TRBV18 to TRBJ1-1, with D hard to call. The TCR was taken from a woman between 18 and 29 years old who had been exposed to COVID-19. Sequencing used PBMCs or T cells enriched from blood (not recorded which). CDR3 nucleotide sequence: TGTGCCAGCTCACCACCGGCGGGGACTGAAGCTTTCTTT. Translated: CASSPPAGTEAFF.